A selection of T cell receptor beta chains follows, all from one sample in a study of shared clonotypes between healthy human individuals. TCRdb's table, derived via immunoSEQ multiplex PCR, lists solely in-frame clones and lacks some. The table lists hundreds of thousands of clones, approximately 96% of them singletons. Specimen: naive CD8+ T cells sorted from blood. The receptors were sampled from a woman aged 25 to 39 in good health. CDR3s include the opening cysteine and the closing phenylalanine or tryptophan. The D gene is left open where the match is weak. The size field is filled for only some rows; it gives once, few, many or a size class.

cdr3_nt	cdr3_aa	clone_size	v_call	j_call	d_call
TGTGCCAGCAGCTCTTCGACCCACGGCGCTGGAAACACCATATATTTT	CASSSSTHGAGNTIYF	-	TRBV5-4	TRBJ1-3	-
TGTGCCAGCAGCCCTAGCGGGAGTAACTACAATGAGCAGTTCTTC	CASSPSGSNYNEQFF	-	TRBV6-6	TRBJ2-1	TRBD2
TGTGCCAGCAGAACGACCAGACTAGCGGGCAACACCGGGGAGCTGTTTTTT	CASRTTRLAGNTGELFF	-	TRBV27	TRBJ2-2	TRBD2
TGTGCCAGCAGCTTGGAGGACACAGCTAATGAAAAACTGTTTTTT	CASSLEDTANEKLFF	-	TRBV7-8	TRBJ1-4	-
TGTGCCAGTAGTATGACTAGCGGGGCCTTAGAGACCCAGTACTTC	CASSMTSGALETQYF	-	TRBV19	TRBJ2-5	TRBD2
TGTGCCAGCAGCCCCAATCTTGGCAATCAGCCCCAGCATTTT	CASSPNLGNQPQHF	-	TRBV6-5	TRBJ1-5	-
TGTGCCAGTAGTATATGGACAGGGGAACAAGAGACCCAGTACTTC	CASSIWTGEQETQYF	once	TRBV19	TRBJ2-5	TRBD1
TGTGCCAGCAGCTTAGCCCCGAACCTCTCCTACGAGCAGTACTTC	CASSLAPNLSYEQYF	-	TRBV11-2	TRBJ2-7	-
TGTGCCAGCAGTTACGGGAATGAGCAGTTCTTC	CASSYGNEQFF	few	TRBV6-5	TRBJ2-1	-
TGTGCCAGCAGTGAGTGGGAGCCGAGCACCGGGGAGCTGTTTTTT	CASSEWEPSTGELFF	-	TRBV2	TRBJ2-2	-